This passage covers 26 T cell receptor beta chains from one sample sequenced in a study of CD8 T cells in ankylosing spondylitis. Their antigen targets remain unknown. Findings and caveats of the study: A motif of roughly eight highly homologous TCR beta variants was seen as apparently characteristic of ankylosing spondylitis blood.

TCRdb called the 5' RACE reads again in MiXCR, with one record for every CDR3 protein. The table shows 650,000 to 800,000 distinct CDR3 sequences, with roughly 20% occurring only once. Sequencing was done on a sample of blood, either unsorted or a sorted T cell fraction (not recorded which). The receptors were gathered from a male donor with ankylosing spondylitis.

The V call is TRBV9, the J call TRBJ2-7; D not resolved. The V gene's germline CDR1 is SGDLS and CDR2 YYNGEE. Between the trimmed V and J ends, which lost 0 bases and 1 base, there was a span of 11 bases. This CDR3 spans 15 amino acids. As DNA, the CDR3 is TGTGCCAGCAGCGTAGCACCTCAACAATCCTACGAGCAGTACTTC. Its translation: CASSVAPQQSYEQYF.

The chain couples TRBV6-1 to TRBJ2-2, with 7 bases aligning to TRBD2. The CDR3 totals 14 residues. Germline CDR1 MNHNS, CDR2 SASEGT. DNA of the CDR3: TGTGCGAGCGGGGCGTCCACGAACACCGGGGAGCTGTTTTTT. It translates to CASGASTNTGELFF.

The CDR3 loop reads CASSWDAETQYF. For the CDR3, the DNA is TGCGCCAGCAGCTGGGATGCGGAGACCCAGTACTTC. The rearrangement joins TRBV5-1 to TRBJ2-5; D is unresolved. V was clipped by 3 bases and J by 5 bases, with 8 bases between them. The CDR3 is 12 amino acids. The germline V gene has CDR1 SGHRS and CDR2 YFSETQ.

The chain joins TRBV20-1 to TRBJ1-2, with 7 bases matching TRBD1. This CDR3 has 16 amino acids. Germline lookup yields CDR1 DFQATT and CDR2 SNEGSKA (reference sequence). V lost 3 bases to trimming and J lost 2 bases; unmatched junction nucleotides: 12. CDR3 DNA sequence: TGCAGTGCTAGGAAACGCCTCGACAGGGTGAACTATGGCTACACCTTC. It encodes CSARKRLDRVNYGYTF.

This clonotype was counted a few times. The chain has TRBV5-1 and TRBJ2-1; 11 bases line up with TRBD2. With V trimmed by 5 bases and J by 6 bases, 10 bases remained unmatched. Germline CDR1 reads SGHRS; CDR2 reads YFSETQ. This CDR3 has 16 amino acids. CDR3 loop: CASRPIFSGGANEQFF. CDR3 DNA sequence: TGCGCCAGCAGACCTATATTTAGCGGGGGGGCCAATGAGCAGTTCTTC.

The sample holds a few counts of this clonotype. The chain carries TRBV7-2 and TRBJ2-4; D is perhaps TRBD2 (6 bases). The V gene's germline CDR1 is SGHTA and CDR2 FQGNSA. Between the trimmed V and J ends, which lost 8 bases and 5 bases, there was a span of 13 bases. The CDR3 consists of 13 residues. CDR3 sequence reads: CASSLAWENIQYF. The CDR3 bases are TGTGCCAGCTCCCTAGCGTGGGAAAACATTCAGTACTTC.

This sequence joins TRBV4-1 and TRBJ2-1, with a possible D match to TRBD2 (6 bases). This CDR3 comprises 17 residues. Per germline, CDR1 MGHRA and CDR2 YSYEKL. V was shortened by 0 bases and J by 0 bases, with 12 bases between the two germline ends. The CDR3 nucleotides read TGCGCCAGCAGCCAAGAGGTTATGGGGGGCTCCTACAATGAGCAGTTCTTC. Translation gives CASSQEVMGGSYNEQFF.

The chain links TRBV3-1 to TRBJ1-2; D ambiguous. Per germline, CDR1 LGHDT and CDR2 YNNKEL (reference sequence). Trimming stripped 0 bases from V and 3 bases from J, with 5 bases between. This CDR3 is built from 13 residues. The CDR3 loop is CASSQETDYGYTF. The CDR3 nucleotides are TGTGCCAGCAGCCAAGAAACAGACTATGGCTACACCTTC.

This sequence joins TRBV20-1 and TRBJ2-7; D gene ambiguous. The CDR3 is 12 amino acids. Germline V gene data show CDR1 as DFQATT and CDR2 as SNEGSKA (reference sequence). V was clipped by 3 bases and J by 4 bases, with 10 bases between them. In DNA form, the CDR3 reads TGCAGTGCTAGCGGACCGTTTTACGAGCAGTACTTC. It is translated as CSASGPFYEQYF.

In its sample, this clonotype is medium-sized. The V and J genes are TRBV7-9 and TRBJ1-2, with D hard to call. Deletions cut 2 bases from V and 8 bases from J, with 9 bases between. Germline V CDR1 and CDR2: SEHNR, FQNEAQ (reference sequence). The CDR3 is made up of 12 amino acids. The CDR3 DNA reads as TGTGCCAGCAGCTTATTCCACGACGGCTACACCTTC. Translated: CASSLFHDGYTF.

DNA for the CDR3: TGTGCCAGCAGCTTAGGCGGAGGGCGGGGGAGCTCCTACGAGCAGTACTTC. As protein: CASSLGGGRGSSYEQYF. The rearrangement links TRBV7-2 to TRBJ2-7; 7 nucleotides agree with TRBD2. Germline CDR1 reads SGHTA; CDR2 reads FQGNSA. The CDR3 has 17 amino acids. V shed 1 base and J 0 bases; nucleotides not matched to a gene: 9.

V usage is TRBV20-1 and J usage is TRBJ2-1, with 7 bases matching TRBD2. Germline V gives CDR1 DFQATT, CDR2 SNEGSKA (reference sequence). The CDR3 loop spans 12 amino acids. The DNA of the CDR3 is TGCATTGCAGTTGGGGGGAGGGATGAGCAGTTCTTC. Its protein product is CIAVGGRDEQFF.

The genes are TRBV7-2 and TRBJ2-1; D remains unclear. Trimming took 6 bases from V and 7 from J, leaving 10 bases between them. CDR3 length equals 12 residues. CDR1 and CDR2 from the germline V gene are SGHTA and FQGNSA. For the CDR3, the DNA is TGTGCCAGCAGATTAAAGAGTAATGAGCAGTTCTTC. It codes for CASRLKSNEQFF.

This rearrangement joins TRBV12-3 or TRBV12-4 to TRBJ2-7; 8 bases fit TRBD1. The trim removed 6 bases at V and 1 base at J, leaving 8 bases unmatched. The CDR3 is 15 amino acids. CDR3 loop: CASRSGQGWSYEQYF. Here the CDR3 DNA reads TGTGCCAGCAGAAGCGGACAGGGATGGTCCTACGAGCAGTACTTC.

V usage is TRBV15 and J usage is TRBJ1-1; a possible D gene is TRBD1 (5 bases). Trimming pared 5 bases from V and 4 bases from J, leaving 17 bases between. The germline CDR1 and CDR2 sequences are LNHNV and YYDKDF (reference sequence). The CDR3 loop spans 15 amino acids. The CDR3 protein is CATSGFAGSVTEAFF. CDR3 nucleotide sequence: TGTGCCACCAGCGGGTTCGCAGGGTCCGTCACTGAAGCTTTCTTT.

This clonotype was counted many times. The CDR3 DNA follows: TGTGCCAGCAGCCAAGCCATAGGGCAAAAGATGAACACCGGGGAGCTGTTTTTT. It translates to CASSQAIGQKMNTGELFF. The chain employs TRBV4-2 and TRBJ2-2; no definite D call. This CDR3 contains 18 residues. V was cut by 1 base and J by 1 base, with 16 bases left in between. Germline CDR1 reads LGHNA; CDR2 reads YNFKEQ.

This clonotype was detected many times. The chain joins TRBV5-5 to TRBJ1-5, with a weak D call TRBD1 (5 bases). Germline V lookup: CDR1 SGHKS, CDR2 YYEKEE (reference sequence). The CDR3 has 15 amino acids. V was clipped by 1 base and J by 4 bases, with 12 bases between them. This CDR3 reads CASSLSVTANQPQHF. CDR3 coding DNA: TGTGCCAGCAGCTTGTCTGTGACAGCTAATCAGCCCCAGCATTTT.

The V gene is TRBV11-1, the J gene TRBJ2-2, with TRBD1 as a possible D gene (6 bases). The CDR3 totals 16 residues. Germline lookup yields CDR1 SGHAT and CDR2 FQDESV (reference sequence). Trimming shortened V by 2 bases and J by 0 bases, and 10 bases separated the two germline ends. CDR3 amino acids: CASSLRTASNTGELFF. The CDR3 DNA reads TGTGCCAGCAGCTTAAGGACAGCCTCGAACACCGGGGAGCTGTTTTTT.

On this clonotype: This may stem from a read error, because a much larger clone lies one nucleotide away. The chain joins TRBV28 to TRBJ1-1; 8 bases agree with TRBD1. V trimming: 6 bases; J trimming: 5 bases; junction bases outside the gene matches: 8. The germline V gene has CDR1 MDHEN and CDR2 SYDVKM. This CDR3 is built from 14 residues. The CDR3 loop is CASSPGGAETEAFF. The CDR3 nucleotides read TGTGCCAGCAGCCCAGGGGGCGCGGAAACTGAAGCTTTCTTT. The full variable domain, rest sourced from reference TRBV28 and TRBJ1-1, is DVKVTQSSRYLVKRTGEKVFLECVQDMDHENMFWYRQDPGLGLRLIYFSYDVKMKEKGDIPEGYSVSREKKERFSLILESASTNQTSMYLCASSPGGAETEAFFGQGTRLTVV.

The chain is built from TRBV20-1 and TRBJ1-2, with D possibly being TRBD1 (6 bases). The CDR3 is 14 residues long. In germline, CDR1 is DFQATT, CDR2 SNEGSKA (reference sequence). The ends were cut back, 4 bases at V and 4 bases at J, with 16 bases in the middle. The CDR3 region is CSATTGQSGYGYTF. CDR3 DNA sequence: TGCAGTGCTACTACCGGACAGTCCGGCTATGGCTACACCTTC.

This clonotype occurred a few times. V and J are TRBV4-1 and TRBJ2-2; D perhaps matches TRBD1 (5 bases). Germline V CDR1 and CDR2: MGHRA, YSYEKL. Trimming removed 1 base at V and 4 bases at J, with 10 bases between. There are 15 residues in the CDR3. CDR3: CASSQVDTRTGELFF. As DNA, the CDR3 is TGCGCCAGCAGCCAAGTGGACACCCGCACCGGGGAGCTGTTTTTT.

The chain couples TRBV20-1 to TRBJ2-5, with D perhaps assigned TRBD1 or TRBD2 (5 bases each). CDR3 length equals 15 residues. V was pared by 4 bases and J by 5 bases, with 20 bases between. Germline values: CDR1 DFQATT, CDR2 SNEGSKA (reference sequence). This CDR3 is CSANLPGAVSETQYF. In nucleotides, the CDR3 is TGCAGTGCTAACCTCCCCGGGGCAGTCTCGGAGACCCAGTACTTC.

This clonotype has just a few counts. The rearrangement joins TRBV7-2 to TRBJ2-7; D call uncertain. Germline CDR1 reads SGHTA; CDR2 reads FQGNSA. The CDR3 has 13 amino acids. V lost 4 bases to trimming and J lost 2 bases, with 9 bases between them. The CDR3 spells CASSSTPPYEQYF. CDR3 coding DNA: TGTGCCAGCAGCTCCACACCTCCCTACGAGCAGTACTTC. The full variable domain, rest sourced from reference TRBV7-2 and TRBJ2-7, is GAGVSQSPSNKVTEKGKDVELRCDPISGHTALYWYRQSLGQGLEFLIYFQGNSAPDKSGLPSDRFSAERTGGSVSTLTIQRTQQEDSAVYLCASSSTPPYEQYFGPGTRLTVT.

On this clonotype: Without the conserved terminal phenylalanine or tryptophan, this CDR3 likely stems from a read error. The chain combines TRBV12-3 or TRBV12-4 with TRBJ1-1, with D perhaps TRBD1 (5 bases). The CDR3 is made up of 13 amino acids. Trimming removed 5 bases at V and 2 bases at J, with 9 bases between. The CDR3 DNA reads as TGTGCCAGCAGTCTGGGGGGTAACACTGAAGCTTTCTAT. Translation gives CASSLGGNTEAFY.

Only a few counts were recorded for this clonotype. The V call is TRBV6-5, the J call TRBJ1-5; 10 nucleotides match TRBD1. The CDR3 loop spans 17 amino acids. Germline loops: CDR1 MNHEY, CDR2 SVGAGI. With V trimmed by 2 bases and J by 4 bases, 8 bases remained unmatched. CDR3 sequence reads: CASSYPDRTGGNQPQHF. CDR3 sequence (DNA): TGTGCCAGCAGTTACCCCGATAGGACAGGGGGAAATCAGCCCCAGCATTTT.

This clonotype occurred a few times. V is TRBV27 and J is TRBJ2-7; 8 bases fit TRBD1. Trimming removed 8 bases from V and 5 bases from J; junction bases left unmatched: 8. The CDR3 length is 13 residues. The germline V gene encodes CDR1 MNHEY and CDR2 SMNVEV (reference sequence). DNA for the CDR3: TGTGCCAGCGGACAGGGCGGCCCCGACGAGCAGTACTTC. Its protein is CASGQGGPDEQYF.